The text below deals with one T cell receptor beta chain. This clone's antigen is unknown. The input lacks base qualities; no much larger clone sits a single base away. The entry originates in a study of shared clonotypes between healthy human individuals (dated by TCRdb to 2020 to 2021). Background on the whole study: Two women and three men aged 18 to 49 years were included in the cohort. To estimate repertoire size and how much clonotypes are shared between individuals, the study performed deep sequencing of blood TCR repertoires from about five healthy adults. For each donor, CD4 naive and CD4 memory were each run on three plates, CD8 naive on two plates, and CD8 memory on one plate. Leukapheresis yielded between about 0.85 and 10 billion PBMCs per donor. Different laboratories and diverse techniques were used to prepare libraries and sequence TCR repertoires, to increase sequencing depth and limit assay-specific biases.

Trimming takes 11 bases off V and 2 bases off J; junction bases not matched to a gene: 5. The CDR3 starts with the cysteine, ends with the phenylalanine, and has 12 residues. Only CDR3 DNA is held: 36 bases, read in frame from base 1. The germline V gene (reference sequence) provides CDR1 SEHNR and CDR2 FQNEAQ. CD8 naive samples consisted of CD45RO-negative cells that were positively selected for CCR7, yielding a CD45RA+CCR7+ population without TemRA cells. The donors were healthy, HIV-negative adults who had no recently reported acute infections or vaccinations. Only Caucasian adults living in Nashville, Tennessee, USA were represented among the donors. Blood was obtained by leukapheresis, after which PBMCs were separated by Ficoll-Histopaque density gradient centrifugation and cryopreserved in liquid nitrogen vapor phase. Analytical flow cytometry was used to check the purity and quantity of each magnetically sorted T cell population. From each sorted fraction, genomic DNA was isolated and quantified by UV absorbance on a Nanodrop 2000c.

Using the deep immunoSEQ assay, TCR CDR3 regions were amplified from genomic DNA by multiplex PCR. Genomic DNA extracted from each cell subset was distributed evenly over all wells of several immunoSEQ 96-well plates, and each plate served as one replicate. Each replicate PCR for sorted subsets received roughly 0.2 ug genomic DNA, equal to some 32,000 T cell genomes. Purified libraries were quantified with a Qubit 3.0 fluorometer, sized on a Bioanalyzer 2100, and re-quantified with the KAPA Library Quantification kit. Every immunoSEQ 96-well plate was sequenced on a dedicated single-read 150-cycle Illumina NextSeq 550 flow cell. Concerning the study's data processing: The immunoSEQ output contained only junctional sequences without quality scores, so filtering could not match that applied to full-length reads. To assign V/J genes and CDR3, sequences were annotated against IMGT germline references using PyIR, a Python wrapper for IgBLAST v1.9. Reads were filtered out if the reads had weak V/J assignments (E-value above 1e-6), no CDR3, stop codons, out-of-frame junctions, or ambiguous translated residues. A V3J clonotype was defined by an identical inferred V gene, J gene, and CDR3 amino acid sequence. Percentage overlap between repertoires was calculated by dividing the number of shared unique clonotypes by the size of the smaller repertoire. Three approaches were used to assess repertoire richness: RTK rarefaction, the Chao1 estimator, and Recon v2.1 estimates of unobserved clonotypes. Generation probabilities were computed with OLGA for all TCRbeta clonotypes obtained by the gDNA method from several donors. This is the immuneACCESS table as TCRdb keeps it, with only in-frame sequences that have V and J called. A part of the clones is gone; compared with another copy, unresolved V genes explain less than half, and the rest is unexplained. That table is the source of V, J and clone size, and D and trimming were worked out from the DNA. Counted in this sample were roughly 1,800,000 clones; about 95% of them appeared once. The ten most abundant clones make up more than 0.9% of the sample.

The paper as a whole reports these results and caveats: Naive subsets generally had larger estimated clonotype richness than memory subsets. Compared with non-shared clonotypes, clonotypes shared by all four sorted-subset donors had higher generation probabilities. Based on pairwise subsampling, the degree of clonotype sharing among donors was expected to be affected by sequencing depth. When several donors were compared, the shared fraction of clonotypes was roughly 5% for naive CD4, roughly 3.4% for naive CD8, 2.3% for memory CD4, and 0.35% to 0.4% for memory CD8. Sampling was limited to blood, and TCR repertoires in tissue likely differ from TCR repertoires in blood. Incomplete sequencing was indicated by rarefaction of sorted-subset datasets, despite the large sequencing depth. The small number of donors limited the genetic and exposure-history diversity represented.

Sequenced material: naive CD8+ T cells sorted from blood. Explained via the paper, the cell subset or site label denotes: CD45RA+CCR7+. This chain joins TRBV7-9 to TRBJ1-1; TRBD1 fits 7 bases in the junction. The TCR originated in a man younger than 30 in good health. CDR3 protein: CAQGDVNTEAFF. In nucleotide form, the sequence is TGTGCCCAGGGGGATGTTAACACTGAAGCTTTCTTT. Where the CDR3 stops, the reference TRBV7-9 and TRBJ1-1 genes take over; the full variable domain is DTGVSQNPRHKITKRGQNVTFRCDPISEHNRLYWYRQTLGQGPEFLTYFQNEAQLEKSRLLSDRFSAERPKGSFSTLEIQRTEQGDSAMYLCAQGDVNTEAFFGQGTRLTVV.